This T cell receptor beta chain stems from a study of metastatic and nonmetastatic thyroid tumors. In the original analysis: The distant-metastasis classifier for papillary thyroid cancer was built from CDR3 differences across clinicopathological groups. TCRdb called clones again from the PCR reads with MiXCR. The V and J calls shown here were made by TCRdb, not taken from the authors' results. Of 30,000 to 35,000 clones in the sample, around 20% were seen once. Treatment of any kind had been given to no patient before thyroid surgery. CDR1 MNHNS and CDR2 SASEGT come from the germline V gene. J lost 5 bases, V lost 8 bases, and 6 bases had no gene match. The CDR3 has 15 residues.

Sequencing used blood. V is TRBV6-1 and J is TRBJ2-2, with 12 bases aligning to TRBD2. The sequence derives from a female donor with papillary thyroid cancer or a benign thyroid nodule (not recorded which). Some clones in this sample may be carry-over from other donors' samples. CDR3 nucleotides: TGTGCCAGCCTGACAGGACTAGCGGGAACCGGGGAGCTGTTTTTT. Its translation: CASLTGLAGTGELFF.